This T cell receptor (beta chain) was sequenced for a study of T cell repertoires in cytomegalovirus infection. Study as a whole: Indications came from public TCR beta signatures; they pointed to CMV infection and to a matching HLA type.

Points on this clonotype: The antigen remains undetermined.

Points from the study as a whole: In two of eight donors, the top clonotype was HLA-C-restricted CMV-specific. Identification of carriers of CMV plus the relevant HLA was achieved through cumulative public TCR beta family frequency.

V lost 6 bases and J 7 bases, leaving 19 bases between the germline ends. This CDR3 contains 14 residues. Using its own MiXCR run on the reads, TCRdb lists one record per CDR3 protein. The sample lists about 160,000 distinct CDR3 sequences, roughly a sixth seen once, with about 17% in the top ten. The clonotype comes from a human donor in good health (CMV status not recorded). Some clones in this sample may be carry-over from other donors' samples. The material sequenced was CD8+ T cells from PBMCs. This chain connects TRBV12-3 or TRBV12-4 to TRBJ2-7; D not certain. CDR3: CASSLTSLRVEQYF. The CDR3 bases are TGTGCCAGCAGCCTAACGTCCCTGCGCGTTGAGCAGTACTTC.